One sample yielded the 21 T cell receptor beta chains listed below, sequenced in a study of glioma-infiltrating T cells after dendritic cell vaccination. Libraries were prepared by immunoSEQ multiplex PCR; TCRdb keeps only in-frame clonotypes and omits some of them. The sample holds under 100,000 clones, 70% to 90% seen once. The sequences come from blood, collected before dendritic cell vaccination. These receptors came from a human donor with glioblastoma.

The chain recombines TRBV18 with TRBJ1-2; 9 bases line up with TRBD1. The length of the CDR3 is 15 residues. Trimming took 3 bases from V and 8 from J; bases not matched to a gene: 10. Germline assignment: CDR1 KGHSH and CDR2 LQKENI. The CDR3 nucleotides are TGTGCCAGCTCACCCGGGACAGGGATTTTTGGAGGCTACACCTTC. It yields the protein CASSPGTGIFGGYTF.

This rearrangement joins TRBV30 to TRBJ2-3; the D gene is possibly TRBD2 (6 bases). The CDR3 is 16 amino acids. The germline V and J ends were trimmed by 0 bases and 6 bases, with 19 bases remaining between them. Germline CDR1 reads GTSNPN; CDR2 reads SVGIG (reference sequence). The CDR3 sequence is CAWSVRLVSTIDTQYF. CDR3 coding DNA: TGTGCCTGGAGTGTCCGACTAGTATCAACCATCGATACGCAGTATTTT. The full variable domain, with the rest looked up from reference TRBV30 and TRBJ2-3, is SQTIHQWPATLVQPVGSPLSLECTVEGTSNPNLYWYRQAAGRGLQLLFYSVGIGQISSEVPQNLSASRPQDRQFILSSKKLLLSDSGFYLCAWSVRLVSTIDTQYFGPGTRLTVL.

The chain employs TRBV12-2 and TRBJ2-2; the D call TRBD2 from the table was never checked on the DNA. TRBV12-2 is a recognized pseudogene. The CDR3 contains 19 residues. In DNA, the CDR3 is TGTGCAAGTCGCTTAGAATTGATTAGTTGCGGGGCGAACACCGGGGAGCTGTTTTTT. As protein: CASRLELISCGANTGELFF.

The chain combines TRBV11-2 with TRBJ1-1, with TRBD1 matching 8 bases. Germline V gene lookup returns CDR1 SGHAT and CDR2 FQNNGV. This CDR3 has 15 amino acids. V lost 3 bases, J lost 5 bases, and 8 bases stayed unmatched. CDR3 nucleotide sequence: TGTGCCAGCAGCTTGTGGACAGGGAGGGGGACTGAAGCTTTCTTT. Translation: CASSLWTGRGTEAFF. Complete variable domain (other parts from reference TRBV11-2 and TRBJ1-1): EAGVAQSPRYKIIEKRQSVAFWCNPISGHATLYWYQQILGQGPKLLIQFQNNGVVDDSQLPKDRFSAERLKGVDSTLKIQPAKLEDSAVYLCASSLWTGRGTEAFFGQGTRLTVV.

This chain uses TRBV5-1 with TRBJ2-1, with D perhaps TRBD2 (5 bases). The V gene's germline CDR1 is SGHRS and CDR2 YFSETQ. The CDR3 is made up of 15 amino acids. The V end lost 0 bases, the J end lost 1 base, and 8 bases lay between the germline ends. The CDR3 loop is CASSLEPGSYNEQFF. CDR3 sequence (DNA): TGCGCCAGCAGCTTGGAACCGGGATCCTACAATGAGCAGTTCTTC.

This chain connects TRBV7-9 to TRBJ2-2, with a weak D call TRBD1 (5 bases). Germline CDR1 is SEHNR and CDR2 is FQNEAQ (reference sequence). The CDR3 covers 14 residues. With 5 bases removed from V and 1 base from J, the gap between germline ends came to 8 bases. The CDR3 region is CASSATVNTGELFF. CDR3 sequence (DNA): TGTGCCAGCAGCGCGACAGTGAACACCGGGGAGCTGTTTTTT.

The V and J genes are TRBV27 and TRBJ2-5; perhaps TRBD2 as D (6 bases). V was cut by 4 bases and J by 4 bases, with 10 bases left in between. Germline lookup yields CDR1 MNHEY and CDR2 SMNVEV (reference sequence). This CDR3 comprises 13 residues. The CDR3 region is CASSWREAETQYF. CDR3 coding DNA: TGTGCCAGCAGTTGGAGGGAAGCAGAGACCCAGTACTTC.

The chain carries TRBV10-1 and TRBJ2-7; D not resolved. The CDR3 length is 17 residues. V lost 1 base, J lost 0 bases, and 16 bases lay in between. Germline CDR1 and CDR2: WNHNN and SYGVQD (reference sequence). DNA of the CDR3: TGCGCCAGCAGTGAGTTATTCCGCCGAAGCACCTCCTACGAGCAGTACTTC. Its protein product is CASSELFRRSTSYEQYF.

The gene calls are TRBV6-5 and TRBJ2-7, with a weak D call TRBD1 (6 bases). V lost 6 bases, J lost 0 bases, and 12 bases lay in between. The CDR3 is 14 amino acids. Germline loops: CDR1 MNHEY, CDR2 SVGAGI. The CDR3 sequence: CASSDTGTSYEQYF. The CDR3 region has the DNA TGTGCCAGCAGCGACACAGGGACCTCCTACGAGCAGTACTTC.

This clone is medium-sized within its sample. The rearrangement uses TRBV7-6 and TRBJ2-7, with 9 bases matching TRBD2. V lost 5 bases, J lost 6 bases, and 5 bases stayed unmatched. Germline assignment: CDR1 SGHVS and CDR2 FNYEAQ. This CDR3 is built from 13 residues. The chain's CDR3 is CASSPGTSTEQYF. The CDR3 coding sequence is TGTGCCAGCAGCCCCGGGACTAGCACCGAGCAGTACTTC.

The genes are TRBV27 and TRBJ1-5; D not certain. This CDR3 spans 12 amino acids. CDR1 and CDR2 from the germline V gene are MNHEY and SMNVEV (reference sequence). With 3 bases removed from V and 6 bases from J, the gap between germline ends came to 6 bases. The CDR3 spells CASSFYGQPQHF. For the CDR3, the DNA is TGTGCCAGCAGTTTTTACGGTCAGCCCCAGCATTTT.

The chain employs TRBV28 and TRBJ1-2, with 7 bases matching TRBD1. Germline V lookup: CDR1 MDHEN, CDR2 SYDVKM. V lost 5 bases and J lost 3; bases outside the gene matches: 3. The CDR3 spans 13 residues. CDR3 DNA: TGTGCCAGCAGTAGGGGACAGTACTATGGCTACACCTTC. Amino acids: CASSRGQYYGYTF.

The V call is TRBV7-9, the J call TRBJ1-1, with 8 bases fitting TRBD1. Germline values: CDR1 SEHNR, CDR2 FQNEAQ (reference sequence). Germline trimming cut 4 bases from V and 3 bases from J; bases unmatched to any gene: 4. The CDR3 runs 14 residues. DNA of the CDR3: TGTGCCAGCAGCTGGGGACAGGTACACACTGAAGCTTTCTTT. Translating gives CASSWGQVHTEAFF.

This rearrangement joins TRBV7-9 to TRBJ1-2; possibly TRBD1 for D (6 bases). The CDR3 is 13 residues long. Germline lookup yields CDR1 SEHNR and CDR2 FQNEAQ (reference sequence). The germline V and J ends were trimmed by 4 bases and 4 bases, with 10 bases remaining between them. CDR3 in DNA: TGTGCCAGCAGCTCTACAGGGCTCTATGGCTACACCTTC. Amino acid sequence: CASSSTGLYGYTF. Complete variable domain (other parts from reference TRBV7-9 and TRBJ1-2): DTGVSQNPRHKITKRGQNVTFRCDPISEHNRLYWYRQTLGQGPEFLTYFQNEAQLEKSRLLSDRFSAERPKGSFSTLEIQRTEQGDSAMYLCASSSTGLYGYTFGSGTRLTVV.

J is TRBJ2-1 and V is TRBV9; 7 nucleotides match TRBD2. The CDR3 has 14 residues. V shed 6 bases, J shed 5 bases, and the junction held 8 bases outside the gene matches. The germline V gene has CDR1 SGDLS and CDR2 YYNGEE. The CDR3 bases are TGTGCCAGCACCCCCCCCGCGGGAGACAATGAGCAGTTCTTC. Translation: CASTPPAGDNEQFF.

This sequence joins TRBV5-1 and TRBJ1-5; 9 bases line up with TRBD1. Germline values: CDR1 SGHRS, CDR2 YFSETQ. This CDR3 is built from 14 residues. Trimming at V came to 4 bases and at J to 7 bases, leaving 6 bases not matched to a gene. The CDR3, as DNA: TGCGCCAGCAGCGTGGACAGGGGTGACCAGCCCCAGCATTTT. Residues: CASSVDRGDQPQHF.

The chain uses TRBV6-1 and TRBJ2-7; D not certain. Germline V gene lookup returns CDR1 MNHNS and CDR2 SASEGT. The CDR3 is made up of 13 amino acids. Between the trimmed V and J ends, which lost 1 base and 3 bases, there was a span of 7 bases. CDR3: CASSEVADYEQYF. The CDR3 DNA follows: TGTGCCAGCAGTGAAGTGGCGGACTACGAGCAGTACTTC.

This rearrangement joins TRBV6-6 to TRBJ2-7; D is perhaps TRBD2 (6 bases). Germline V CDR1 and CDR2: MNHNY, SVGAGI (reference sequence). The CDR3 is 12 amino acids. Trimming left V 2 bases short and J 5 bases short, with 7 bases between. Here the CDR3 reads CASSYGRNEQYF. In nucleotides, the CDR3 is TGTGCCAGCAGTTACGGGAGGAACGAGCAGTACTTC.

The rearrangement uses TRBV19 and TRBJ1-2, with TRBD1 matching 10 bases. The CDR3 length is 16 residues. With 1 base clipped from V and 7 bases from J, the junction kept 9 bases outside the gene matches. Germline CDR1 reads LNHDA; CDR2 reads SQIVND (reference sequence). The CDR3 sequence: CASSIVGTGVLRGYTF. CDR3 nucleotide sequence: TGTGCCAGTAGTATAGTTGGGACAGGGGTTCTTCGTGGCTACACCTTC.

J is TRBJ2-7 and V is TRBV19; 8 positions agree with TRBD1. V dropped 6 bases and J dropped 0; count of bases not matched to a gene: 10. This CDR3 contains 16 residues. Germline values: CDR1 LNHDA, CDR2 SQIVND (reference sequence). The CDR3 region is CASSPTGVSSSYEQYF. The DNA for the CDR3 is TGTGCCAGTAGCCCGACAGGGGTCAGTAGCTCCTACGAGCAGTACTTC.

This clone has a single count. The CDR3 DNA sequence: TGTGCCAGCAGCTTACCTCCGGGACAGGGCACAGATACGCAGTATTTT. Protein: CASSLPPGQGTDTQYF. The rearrangement uses TRBV5-4 and TRBJ2-3, with 8 positions matching TRBD1. Unmatched junction bases numbered 6, after V lost 2 bases and J lost 1 base. The CDR3 totals 16 residues. Germline CDR1 is SGHNT and CDR2 is YYREEE (reference sequence).